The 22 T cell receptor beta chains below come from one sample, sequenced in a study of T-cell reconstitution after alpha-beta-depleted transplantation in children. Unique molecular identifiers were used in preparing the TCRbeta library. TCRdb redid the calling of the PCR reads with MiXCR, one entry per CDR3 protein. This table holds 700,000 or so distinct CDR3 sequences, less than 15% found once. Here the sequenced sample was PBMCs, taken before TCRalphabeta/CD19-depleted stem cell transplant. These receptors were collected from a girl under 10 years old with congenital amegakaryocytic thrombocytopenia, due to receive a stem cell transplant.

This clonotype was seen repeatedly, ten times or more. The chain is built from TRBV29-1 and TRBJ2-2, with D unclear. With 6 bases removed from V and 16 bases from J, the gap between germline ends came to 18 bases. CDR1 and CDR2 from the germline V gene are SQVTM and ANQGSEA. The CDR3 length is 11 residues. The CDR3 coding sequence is TGCAGCGTAGTCCATGGCGAAACCTGGTTTTTT. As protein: CSVVHGETWFF.

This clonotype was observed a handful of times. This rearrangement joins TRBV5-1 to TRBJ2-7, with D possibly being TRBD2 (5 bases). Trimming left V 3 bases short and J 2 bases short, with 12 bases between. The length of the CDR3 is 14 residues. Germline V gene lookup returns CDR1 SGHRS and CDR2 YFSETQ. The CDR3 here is CASSSLDGAYEQYF. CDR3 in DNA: TGCGCCAGCAGCTCTTTGGACGGGGCCTACGAGCAGTACTTC.

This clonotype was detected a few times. CDR3 in amino acids: CASSRGTGNEQFF. CDR3 DNA: TGTGCCAGCAGCCGAGGGACTGGGAATGAGCAGTTCTTC. The chain combines TRBV14 with TRBJ2-1, with D possibly matching TRBD2 (6 bases). Per the germline V gene, CDR1 is SGHDN and CDR2 is FVKESK. This CDR3 has 13 residues. Trimming cost V 4 bases and J 7 bases, with 11 bases left between them.

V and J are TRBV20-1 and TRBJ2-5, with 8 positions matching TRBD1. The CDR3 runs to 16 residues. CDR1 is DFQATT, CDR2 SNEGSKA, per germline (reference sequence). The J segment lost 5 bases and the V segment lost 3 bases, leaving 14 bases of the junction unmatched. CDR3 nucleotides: TGCAGTGCTAGCCCCTTCACCGGGACAGGTGGGGAGACCCAGTACTTC. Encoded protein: CSASPFTGTGGETQYF.

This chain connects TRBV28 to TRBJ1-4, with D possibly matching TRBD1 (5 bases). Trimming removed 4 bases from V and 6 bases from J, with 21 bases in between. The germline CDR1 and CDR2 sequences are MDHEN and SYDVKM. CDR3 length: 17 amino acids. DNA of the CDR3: TGTGCCAGCAGTTCCCGGGACCCGATATGGGGCCATGAAAAACTGTTTTTT. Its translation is CASSSRDPIWGHEKLFF. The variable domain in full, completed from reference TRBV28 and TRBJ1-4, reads DVKVTQSSRYLVKRTGEKVFLECVQDMDHENMFWYRQDPGLGLRLIYFSYDVKMKEKGDIPEGYSVSREKKERFSLILESASTNQTSMYLCASSSRDPIWGHEKLFFGSGTQLSVL.

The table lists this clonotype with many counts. CDR3 protein: CASSQDEGPSYEQYF. The CDR3 nucleotides are TGTGCCAGCAGCCAAGATGAAGGACCCTCCTACGAGCAGTACTTC. The chain uses TRBV3-1 and TRBJ2-7; no clear D gene. Germline loops: CDR1 LGHDT, CDR2 YNNKEL (reference sequence). The CDR3 length is 15 residues. V lost 0 bases, J lost 0 bases, and 9 bases lay in between.

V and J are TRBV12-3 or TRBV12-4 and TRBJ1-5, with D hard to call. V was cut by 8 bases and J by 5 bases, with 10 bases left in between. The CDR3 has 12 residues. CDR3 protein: CASHPVHQPQHF. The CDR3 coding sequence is TGTGCCAGCCATCCAGTTCATCAGCCCCAGCATTTT.

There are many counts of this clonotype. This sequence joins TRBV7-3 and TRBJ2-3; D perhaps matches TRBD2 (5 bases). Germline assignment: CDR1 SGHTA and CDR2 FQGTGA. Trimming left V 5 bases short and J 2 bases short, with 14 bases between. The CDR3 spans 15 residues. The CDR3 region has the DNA TGTGCCAGCAGCCCCCTCGGGGTTAACACAGATACGCAGTATTTT. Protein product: CASSPLGVNTDTQYF.

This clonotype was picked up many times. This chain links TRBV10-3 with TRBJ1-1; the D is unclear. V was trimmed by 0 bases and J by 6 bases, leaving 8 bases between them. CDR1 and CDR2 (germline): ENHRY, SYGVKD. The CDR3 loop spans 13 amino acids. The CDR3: CAISESTVAEAFF. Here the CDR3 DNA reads TGTGCCATCAGTGAGTCAACAGTGGCTGAAGCTTTCTTT.

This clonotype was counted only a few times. CDR3 sequence (DNA): TGCGCCAGCAGCTGGACTAGCGGGAGTGTTGCAGATACGCAGTATTTT. Amino acids: CASSWTSGSVADTQYF. The chain recombines TRBV5-1 with TRBJ2-3; 13 positions agree with TRBD2. V lost 3 bases and J lost 4; bases outside the gene matches: 5. CDR1 and CDR2 from the germline V gene are SGHRS and YFSETQ. The CDR3 runs 16 residues.

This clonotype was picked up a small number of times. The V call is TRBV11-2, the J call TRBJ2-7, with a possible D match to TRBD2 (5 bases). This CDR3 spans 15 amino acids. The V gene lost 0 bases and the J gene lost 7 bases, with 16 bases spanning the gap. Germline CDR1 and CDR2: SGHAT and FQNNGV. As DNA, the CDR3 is TGTGCCAGCAGCTTAGATCTCACAGACTACTGGGAGCAGTACTTC. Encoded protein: CASSLDLTDYWEQYF.

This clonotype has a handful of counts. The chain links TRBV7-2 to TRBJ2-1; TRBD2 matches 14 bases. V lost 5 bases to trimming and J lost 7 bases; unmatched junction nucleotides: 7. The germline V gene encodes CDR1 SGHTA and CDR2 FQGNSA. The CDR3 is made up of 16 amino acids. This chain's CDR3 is CASSVERLAGGNEQFF. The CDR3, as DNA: TGTGCCAGCAGCGTAGAACGACTAGCGGGAGGGAATGAGCAGTTCTTC.

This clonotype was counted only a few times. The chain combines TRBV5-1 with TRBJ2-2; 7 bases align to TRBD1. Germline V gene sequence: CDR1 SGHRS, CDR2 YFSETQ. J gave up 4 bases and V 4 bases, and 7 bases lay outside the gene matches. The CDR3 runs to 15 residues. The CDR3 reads CASSRSGGSTGELFF. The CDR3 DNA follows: TGCGCCAGCAGCCGGTCAGGGGGAAGCACCGGGGAGCTGTTTTTT.

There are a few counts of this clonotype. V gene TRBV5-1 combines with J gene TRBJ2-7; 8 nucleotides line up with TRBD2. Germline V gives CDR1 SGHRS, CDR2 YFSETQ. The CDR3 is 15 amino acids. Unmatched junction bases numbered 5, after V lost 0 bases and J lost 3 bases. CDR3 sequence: CASSLGLALDYEQYF. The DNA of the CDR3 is TGCGCCAGCAGCTTGGGACTAGCGCTAGACTACGAGCAGTACTTC.

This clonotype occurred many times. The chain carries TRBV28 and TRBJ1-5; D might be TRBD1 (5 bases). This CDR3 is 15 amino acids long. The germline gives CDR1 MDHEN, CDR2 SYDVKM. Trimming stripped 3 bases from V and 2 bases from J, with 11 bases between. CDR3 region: CASSFRRVRNQPQHF. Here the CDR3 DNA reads TGTGCCAGCAGTTTTCGCAGGGTGCGCAATCAGCCCCAGCATTTT.

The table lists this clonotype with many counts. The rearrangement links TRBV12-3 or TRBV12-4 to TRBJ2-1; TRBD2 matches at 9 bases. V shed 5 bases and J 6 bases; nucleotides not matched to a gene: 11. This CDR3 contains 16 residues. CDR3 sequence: CASSPFGAGGGNEQFF. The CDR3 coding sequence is TGTGCCAGCAGTCCCTTCGGAGCGGGAGGAGGCAATGAGCAGTTCTTC.

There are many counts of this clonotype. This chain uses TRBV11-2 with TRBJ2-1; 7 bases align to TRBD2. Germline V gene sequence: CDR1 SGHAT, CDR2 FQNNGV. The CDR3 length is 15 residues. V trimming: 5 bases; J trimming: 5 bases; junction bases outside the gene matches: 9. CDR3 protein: CASSHTSDINNEQFF. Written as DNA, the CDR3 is TGTGCCAGCAGCCATACTAGCGACATTAACAATGAGCAGTTCTTC.

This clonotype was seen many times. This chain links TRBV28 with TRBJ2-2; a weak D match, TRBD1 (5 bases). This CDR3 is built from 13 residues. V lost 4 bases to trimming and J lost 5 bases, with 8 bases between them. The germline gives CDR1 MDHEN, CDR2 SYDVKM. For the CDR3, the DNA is TGTGCCAGCAGTTCCGCAGGGACCGGGGAGCTGTTTTTT. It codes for CASSSAGTGELFF. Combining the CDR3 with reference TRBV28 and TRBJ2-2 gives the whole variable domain DVKVTQSSRYLVKRTGEKVFLECVQDMDHENMFWYRQDPGLGLRLIYFSYDVKMKEKGDIPEGYSVSREKKERFSLILESASTNQTSMYLCASSSAGTGELFFGEGSRLTVL.

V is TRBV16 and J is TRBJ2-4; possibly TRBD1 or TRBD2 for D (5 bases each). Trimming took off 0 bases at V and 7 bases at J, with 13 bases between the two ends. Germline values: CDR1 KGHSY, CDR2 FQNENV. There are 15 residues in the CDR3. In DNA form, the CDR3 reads TGTGCCAGCAGCCAATCCGAGGGGTATCGGAACATTCAGTACTTC. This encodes CASSQSEGYRNIQYF.

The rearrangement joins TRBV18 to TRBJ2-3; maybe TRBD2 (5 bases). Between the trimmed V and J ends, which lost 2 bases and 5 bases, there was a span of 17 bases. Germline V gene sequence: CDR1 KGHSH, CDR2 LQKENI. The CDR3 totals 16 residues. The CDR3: CASSPFWGVGKDTQYF. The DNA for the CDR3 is TGTGCCAGCTCACCATTTTGGGGAGTTGGGAAAGATACGCAGTATTTT.

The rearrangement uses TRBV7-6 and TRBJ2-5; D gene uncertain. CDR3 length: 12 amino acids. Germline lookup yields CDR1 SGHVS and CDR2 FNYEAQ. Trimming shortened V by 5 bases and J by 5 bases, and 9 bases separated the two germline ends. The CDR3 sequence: CASSRRTETQYF. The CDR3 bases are TGTGCCAGCAGCCGACGCACGGAGACCCAGTACTTC.

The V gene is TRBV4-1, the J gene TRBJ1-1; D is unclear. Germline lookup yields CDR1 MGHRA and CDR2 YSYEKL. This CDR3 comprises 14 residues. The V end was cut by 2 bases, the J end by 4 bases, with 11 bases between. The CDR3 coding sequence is TGCGCCAGCAGCCAACCAACGAGCCGCACTGAAGCTTTCTTT. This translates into CASSQPTSRTEAFF.